A single sample gave rise to the 31 T cell receptor beta chains below, sequenced in a study of cytomegalovirus exposure and HLA in healthy donors. PCR amplification relied on 60 Vbeta primers (plus 13 Jbeta primers). Measured with immunoSEQ multiplex PCR; TCRdb has only the in-frame clones, and not every one. The data show roughly 150,000 clones, about 81% seen once. The sequenced sample consisted of PBMCs. Receptor source: a girl under 18 in good health and CMV-seropositive.

V usage is TRBV19 and J usage is TRBJ2-3, with D perhaps matching TRBD2 (5 bases). The CDR3 loop spans 14 amino acids. Germline V gives CDR1 LNHDA, CDR2 SQIVND (reference sequence). Trimming cost V 5 bases and J 1 base, with 10 bases left between them. CDR3 coding DNA: TGTGCCAGTAGTTTAAACGGGGGCACAGATACGCAGTATTTT. Translating gives CASSLNGGTDTQYF.

The chain links TRBV28 to TRBJ2-1, with D maybe TRBD1 (6 bases). V was shortened by 7 bases and J by 4 bases, with 14 bases between the two germline ends. The CDR3 is 14 amino acids. Germline V gives CDR1 MDHEN, CDR2 SYDVKM. The CDR3 reads CASKIRTDYNEQFF. DNA of the CDR3: TGTGCCAGCAAAATCAGGACAGATTACAATGAGCAGTTCTTC.

The genes are TRBV7-9 and TRBJ2-1; 8 bases are shared with TRBD1. CDR1 and CDR2 from the germline V gene are SEHNR and FQNEAQ (reference sequence). The CDR3 sequence is 16 residues long. V lost 1 base, J lost 6 bases, and 8 bases stayed unmatched. The CDR3 protein is CASSLVLGQEANEQFF. The CDR3 DNA is TGTGCCAGCAGCTTAGTTCTGGGACAGGAAGCCAATGAGCAGTTCTTC.

The V gene is TRBV27, the J gene TRBJ1-2; 8 nucleotides line up with TRBD1. The CDR3 loop spans 14 amino acids. J gave up 2 bases and V 5 bases, and 4 bases lay outside the gene matches. Germline V lookup: CDR1 MNHEY, CDR2 SMNVEV (reference sequence). CDR3 sequence reads: CASSLRQGNYGYTF. The CDR3 region has the DNA TGTGCCAGCAGTCTCAGACAGGGGAACTATGGCTACACCTTC.

The chain combines TRBV20-1 with TRBJ2-7, with TRBD1 as a possible D gene (5 bases). V was shortened by 1 base and J by 5 bases, with 6 bases between the two germline ends. CDR1 is DFQATT, CDR2 SNEGSKA, per germline (reference sequence). This CDR3 has 11 amino acids. CDR3 amino acids: CSARGGHEQYF. As DNA, the CDR3 is TGCAGTGCTAGAGGGGGCCACGAGCAGTACTTC.

A word on this clone: The junction departs from the called germline gene at one end, perhaps through a read error. The CDR3 here is CASSLVAFGSSTYNEQFF. The CDR3 nucleotides read TGTGCTAGCAGCTTAGTGGCTTTTGGTAGCTCAACCTACAATGAGCAGTTCTTC. This chain connects TRBV7-7 to TRBJ2-1; D unclear. This CDR3 comprises 18 residues. The germline CDR1 and CDR2 sequences are SSHAT and FNYEAQ (reference sequence).

The rearrangement joins TRBV13 to TRBJ2-5; TRBD1 matches 7 bases. V dropped 5 bases and J dropped 5; count of bases not matched to a gene: 11. CDR1 PRHDT and CDR2 FYEKMQ come from the germline V gene (reference sequence). The CDR3 is 15 residues long. In nucleotides, the CDR3 is TGTGCCAGCAGCCTACGGACAGGTAGGCCCGAGACCCAGTACTTC. It encodes CASSLRTGRPETQYF.

CDR3 protein: CASSDQGLGYEQYF. The CDR3 DNA sequence: TGTGCCAGCAGTGACCAGGGTTTAGGGTACGAGCAGTACTTC. This chain connects TRBV2 to TRBJ2-7, with D perhaps matching TRBD1 (5 bases). Trimming shortened V by 3 bases and J by 4 bases, and 13 bases separated the two germline ends. Germline V gene lookup returns CDR1 SNHLY and CDR2 FYNNEI. This CDR3 has 14 residues.

This clone was observed a single time. The chain recombines TRBV19 with TRBJ2-1, with D possibly matching TRBD2 (6 bases). Germline CDR1 LNHDA, CDR2 SQIVND (reference sequence). Trimming pared 1 base from V and 6 bases from J, leaving 10 bases between. CDR3 length: 14 residues. Written as DNA, the CDR3 is TGTGCCAGTAGTATAGTTACGGGGGTCAATGAGCAGTTCTTC. Amino acids: CASSIVTGVNEQFF.

This clone was counted a few times. The CDR3 here is CASSIRQGDTEAFF. The CDR3 region has the DNA TGTGCCAGCAGCATCCGACAGGGGGACACTGAAGCTTTCTTT. The rearrangement uses TRBV7-9 and TRBJ1-1, with 9 nucleotides matching TRBD1. J gave up 3 bases and V 5 bases, and 4 bases lay outside the gene matches. The CDR3 consists of 14 residues. Germline V gene sequence: CDR1 SEHNR, CDR2 FQNEAQ (reference sequence).

The chain joins TRBV7-8 to TRBJ2-2; TRBD1 matches 7 bases. CDR3 length: 15 amino acids. Germline V CDR1 and CDR2: SGHVS, FQNEAQ. After removal of 6 bases from V and 5 bases from J, the junction contained 9 bases not matched to a gene. The chain's CDR3 is CASSLRGPGTGELFF. The CDR3 nucleotides read TGTGCCAGCAGTCTGAGGGGGCCGGGAACCGGGGAGCTGTTTTTT.

The chain combines TRBV5-1 with TRBJ1-2; D is possibly TRBD1 (5 bases). Germline V gene sequence: CDR1 SGHRS, CDR2 YFSETQ. CDR3 size: 15 residues. Trimming shortened V by 0 bases and J by 8 bases, and 17 bases separated the two germline ends. The CDR3 nucleotides read TGCGCCAGCAGCTTGGGTGACAGAACGGCTGGGGGCTACACCTTC. Translating it yields CASSLGDRTAGGYTF.

This clone was seen only once. The chain couples TRBV7-8 to TRBJ1-2, with 10 positions matching TRBD1. The CDR3 contains 13 residues. Germline V lookup: CDR1 SGHVS, CDR2 FQNEAQ. V was clipped by 4 bases and J by 7 bases; unmatched bases: 3. CDR3: CASSSGQGGGYTF. CDR3 nucleotides: TGTGCCAGCAGCTCAGGACAGGGGGGTGGCTACACCTTC.

The chain links TRBV6-1 to TRBJ1-1; D unresolved. Trimming shortened V by 4 bases and J by 5 bases, and 11 bases separated the two germline ends. There are 13 residues in the CDR3. Germline V gives CDR1 MNHNS, CDR2 SASEGT. As DNA, the CDR3 is TGTGCCAGCAGTGCCGGACTGCGTACTGAAGCTTTCTTT. This encodes CASSAGLRTEAFF.

The J gene is TRBJ1-1, the V gene TRBV18, with D perhaps matching TRBD1 (5 bases). Germline lookup yields CDR1 KGHSH and CDR2 LQKENI. Trimming removed 2 bases at V and 1 base at J, with 8 bases between. The CDR3 covers 14 residues. The CDR3, as DNA: TGTGCCAGCTCACCATGGACAACGAACACTGAAGCTTTCTTT. This encodes CASSPWTTNTEAFF.

The chain links TRBV7-3 to TRBJ2-5; 8 bases fit TRBD1. The CDR3 runs to 15 residues. Germline V lookup: CDR1 SGHTA, CDR2 FQGTGA. J lost 4 bases, V lost 5 bases, and 9 bases had no gene match. CDR3 protein: CASSRGTGTGETQYF. In DNA form, the CDR3 reads TGTGCCAGCAGCAGGGGGACCGGGACAGGAGAGACCCAGTACTTC.

The V and J genes are TRBV28 and TRBJ2-3; possibly TRBD1 for D (6 bases). Germline values: CDR1 MDHEN, CDR2 SYDVKM. Trimming left V 4 bases short and J 3 bases short, with 14 bases between. The CDR3 runs to 15 residues. CDR3 DNA sequence: TGTGCCAGCAGTTATGGAGACAGGTCGACAGATACGCAGTATTTT. Its protein product is CASSYGDRSTDTQYF.

This chain links TRBV4-2 with TRBJ2-1; TRBD2 aligns across 14 bases. The V segment lost 3 bases and the J segment 6 bases; nucleotides outside the gene matches: 16. Germline V gene lookup returns CDR1 LGHNA and CDR2 YNFKEQ. The CDR3 consists of 20 residues. The chain's CDR3 is CASSQEFPGLAGDGRNEQFF. In DNA, the CDR3 is TGTGCCAGCAGCCAGGAGTTCCCGGGACTAGCGGGAGATGGACGCAATGAGCAGTTCTTC.

This clone has a handful of counts. The chain carries TRBV5-1 and TRBJ2-7; 7 positions match TRBD1. The CDR3 is 15 residues long. Germline CDR1 SGHRS, CDR2 YFSETQ. Trimming cost V 4 bases and J 0 bases; bases outside gene matches: 7. The CDR3 loop reads CASSDLDRSSYEQYF. In DNA, the CDR3 is TGCGCCAGCAGCGACCTGGACAGGAGCTCCTACGAGCAGTACTTC.

This chain links TRBV15 with TRBJ1-4; no clear D gene. The germline V and J ends were trimmed by 5 bases and 13 bases, with 14 bases remaining between them. Germline lookup yields CDR1 LNHNV and CDR2 YYDKDF (reference sequence). The CDR3 sequence is 12 residues long. The CDR3 DNA is TGTGCCACCAGCCCCACCGGTTGGTTACTGTTTTTT. As protein: CATSPTGWLLFF.

The chain has TRBV19 and TRBJ1-1; unclear D gene. V lost 6 bases and J 0 bases, leaving 8 bases between the germline ends. CDR3 length: 13 residues. CDR1 and CDR2 (germline): LNHDA, SQIVND (reference sequence). The CDR3 is CASSPFLNTEAFF. In DNA, the CDR3 is TGTGCCAGTAGCCCATTCCTGAACACTGAAGCTTTCTTT.

This rearrangement joins TRBV5-6 to TRBJ2-1; possibly TRBD1 for D (6 bases). Germline V gene sequence: CDR1 SGHDT, CDR2 YYEEEE. The CDR3 sequence is 13 residues long. V was shortened by 6 bases and J by 6 bases, with 13 bases between the two germline ends. CDR3 coding DNA: TGTGCCAGCACCAGGACAGTCCCCAATGAGCAGTTCTTC. Protein sequence: CASTRTVPNEQFF.

V gene TRBV10-3 combines with J gene TRBJ1-4, with TRBD1 identical over 10 bases. Germline CDR1 is ENHRY and CDR2 is SYGVKD. This CDR3 is 15 amino acids long. J lost 8 bases, V lost 5 bases, and 8 bases had no gene match. As DNA, the CDR3 is TGTGCCATCAGTACCGGGACAGGGGAGGTGGAAAAACTGTTTTTT. Translated, it gives CAISTGTGEVEKLFF.

This clone came up a few times. The genes are TRBV7-3 and TRBJ1-1; 7 bases align to TRBD1. Trimming cost V 0 bases and J 6 bases; bases outside gene matches: 7. This CDR3 contains 15 residues. CDR1 and CDR2 from the germline V gene are SGHTA and FQGTGA. In DNA form, the CDR3 reads TGTGCCAGCAGCTTAACCGCCAGGGGGATCGCTGAAGCTTTCTTT. It yields the protein CASSLTARGIAEAFF.

This chain joins TRBV5-1 and TRBJ2-5; 11 bases fit TRBD2. This CDR3 contains 16 residues. Per germline, CDR1 SGHRS and CDR2 YFSETQ. Germline trimming cut 2 bases from V and 2 bases from J; bases unmatched to any gene: 5. This CDR3 reads CASSLETSGAQETQYF. The CDR3, as DNA: TGCGCCAGCAGCTTAGAGACTAGCGGGGCACAAGAGACCCAGTACTTC.

J is TRBJ2-1 and V is TRBV28; D not resolved. Trimming removed 2 bases at V and 4 bases at J, with 6 bases between. The germline gives CDR1 MDHEN, CDR2 SYDVKM. The CDR3 totals 13 residues. The CDR3 bases are TGTGCCAGCAGTTTAAGCATTTACAATGAGCAGTTCTTC. It translates to CASSLSIYNEQFF.

The rearrangement uses TRBV5-5 and TRBJ1-2; D is perhaps TRBD1 (6 bases). Trimming pared 4 bases from V and 6 bases from J, leaving 13 bases between. Germline V lookup: CDR1 SGHKS, CDR2 YYEKEE (reference sequence). The CDR3 sequence is 13 residues long. The DNA of the CDR3 is TGTGCCAGCAGCCGGACAGAGGGTCATGGCTACACCTTC. As protein: CASSRTEGHGYTF.

The chain employs TRBV10-2 and TRBJ1-5; D unresolved. Germline V lookup: CDR1 WSHSY, CDR2 SAAADI. Trimming removed 5 bases at V and 1 base at J, with 9 bases between. The CDR3 extends over 14 amino acids. The CDR3 DNA reads as TGCGCCAGCAGTCGTCAGTCAAGCAATCAGCCCCAGCATTTT. It encodes CASSRQSSNQPQHF.

The chain combines TRBV7-3 with TRBJ1-2; TRBD1 matches 10 bases. The CDR3 is 13 residues long. V gave up 5 bases and J gave up 6 bases; unmatched junction bases: 3. Germline V lookup: CDR1 SGHTA, CDR2 FQGTGA. The chain's CDR3 is CASSPTGGDGYTF. CDR3 in DNA: TGTGCCAGCAGCCCGACAGGGGGCGATGGCTACACCTTC.

The J gene is TRBJ1-2, the V gene TRBV4-2, with a weak D call TRBD1 (6 bases). Germline V CDR1 and CDR2: LGHNA, YNFKEQ. This CDR3 spans 17 amino acids. The germline V and J ends were trimmed by 4 bases and 1 base, with 19 bases remaining between them. CDR3 loop: CASSPKLGAFFNYGYTF. DNA of the CDR3: TGTGCCAGCAGCCCTAAATTGGGGGCTTTTTTTAACTATGGCTACACCTTC.

This chain connects TRBV5-1 to TRBJ1-1; D is uncertain. Germline assignment: CDR1 SGHRS and CDR2 YFSETQ. V lost 2 bases to trimming and J lost 0 bases, with 11 bases between them. This CDR3 region has 15 residues. The CDR3 is CASSFGRDLNTEAFF. The CDR3, as DNA: TGCGCCAGCAGCTTCGGGAGAGACTTGAACACTGAAGCTTTCTTT.